Many counts were recorded for the clone carrying this TCR beta chain. Its antigen is undetermined. This sample was taken from a study of regulatory T cells in long-lasting Graves disease. As for the study in general: Graves' patients diagnosed newly had used antithyroid drugs under 3 months.

Time point reported: newly diagnosed GD, antithyroid drugs for less than 3 months. PBMCs were the source of the RNA used for TCR sequencing. Staff drew around 10 milliliters of peripheral blood into EDTA tubes. The V and J ends lost 5 bases and 1 base respectively, with 8 bases between them. Germline CDR1 MDHEN, CDR2 SYDVKM. This CDR3 region has 13 residues. The TCR beta library used iRepertoire HTBI primers with Arm-PCR amplification of CDR3. From the multiplex PCR reads, TCRdb called clonotypes with MiXCR, one entry per CDR3 protein. Here the sample spans around 400,000 distinct CDR3 sequences, about a sixth being singletons. Study-level results: Persistent disease exhibited a predilection for TRBV28, TRBJ1-2 and TRBJ2-5.

Source: peripheral blood mononuclear cells (PBMCs), taken at new diagnosis, from a patient treated with antithyroid drugs. V and J are TRBV28 and TRBJ1-2; no definite D call. This receptor was obtained from a female donor with Graves disease. Here the CDR3 DNA reads TGTGCCAGCAGTCCCGCCGGTAACTATGGCTACACCTTC. Its protein product is CASSPAGNYGYTF.